What follows is one TCR beta chain and its context. This sample is drawn from a study of blood T cell repertoires in COVID-19. Authors' analysis steps: Nucleated cell counts were estimated from reference gene primer amplification. The method was immunoSEQ multiplex PCR; TCRdb's version includes in-frame clones alone and lacks a portion of them. The DNA gave D and trimming, while V, J and clone size come from that table. This sample has approximately 150,000 clones, with approximately 88% found just once. The CDR3 has 11 residues. Germline CDR1 and CDR2: MNHEY and SVGAGI. V was trimmed by 5 bases and J by 9 bases, leaving 10 bases between them.

The clonotype was recovered from a human donor in a cohort sampled during active COVID-19. This rearrangement joins TRBV6-5 to TRBJ1-1; D remains unclear. Specimen: peripheral blood. The CDR3 loop reads CASSNQFQAFF. CDR3 in DNA: TGTGCCAGCAGTAATCAATTTCAAGCTTTCTTT.